This TCR beta chain was sequenced for a study of CD8+CD57+ T cells in acquired aplastic anemia. The template for TCR beta VDJ and CDR3 sequence profiling was genomic DNA. MiXCR was run by TCRdb on the reads, yielding one entry per CDR3 protein. The profile shows 450,000 to 550,000 distinct CDR3 sequences, approximately 33% of them singletons. The CDR3 runs to 11 residues. Germline CDR1 is ENHRY and CDR2 is SYGVKD. As to this clonotype: The germline gene is not matched at one end of the junction; a read error may be the cause.

The patients chosen for sequencing had shown expansion of CD8+CD57+ cells (detected by flow cytometry). The J gene is TRBJ1-5, the V gene TRBV10-3, with D uncertain. Material for sequencing was sorted CD4+, CD8+, or CD8+CD57+ T cells (not recorded which) from PBMCs. The TCR sequence derives from a human donor with aplastic anemia. The CDR3 loop is CAISEGQLQHF. The DNA of the CDR3 is TGTGCCATCAGTGAGGGGCAGCTCCAGCATTTT.